The source of this TCR beta chain is a study of cytomegalovirus exposure and HLA in healthy donors. The PCR used 60 Vbeta and 13 Jbeta primers. TCRdb's table, derived via immunoSEQ multiplex PCR, lists solely in-frame clones and lacks some. The table records 85,000 to 130,000 clones, 9.5% to 13% of them present only once. Germline V CDR1 and CDR2: SGHRS, YFSETQ. The CDR3 extends over 13 amino acids. The V segment lost 0 bases and the J segment 4 bases; nucleotides outside the gene matches: 0. The TCR sequence derives from a man aged 35-49 years in good health and CMV-seropositive. The gene calls are TRBV5-1 and TRBJ2-5; TRBD1 agrees at 7 bases. Sequencing was performed on PBMCs. The CDR3 nucleotides are TGCGCCAGCAGCTTGGACAGGGGAGAGACCCAGTACTTC. Translation: CASSLDRGETQYF.